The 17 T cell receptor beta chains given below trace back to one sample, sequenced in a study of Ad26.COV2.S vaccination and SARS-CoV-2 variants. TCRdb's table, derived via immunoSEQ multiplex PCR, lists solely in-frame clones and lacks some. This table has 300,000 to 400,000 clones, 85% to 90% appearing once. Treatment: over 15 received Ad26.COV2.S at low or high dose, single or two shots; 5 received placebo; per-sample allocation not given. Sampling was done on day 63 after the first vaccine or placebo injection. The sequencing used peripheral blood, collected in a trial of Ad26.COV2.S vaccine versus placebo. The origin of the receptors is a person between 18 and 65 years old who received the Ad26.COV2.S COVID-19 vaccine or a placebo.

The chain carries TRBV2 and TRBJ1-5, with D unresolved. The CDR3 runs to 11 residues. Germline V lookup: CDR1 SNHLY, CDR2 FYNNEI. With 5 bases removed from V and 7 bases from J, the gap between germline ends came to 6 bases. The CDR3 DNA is TGTGCCAGCAGTTCGGGACAGCCCCAGCATTTT. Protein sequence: CASSSGQPQHF.

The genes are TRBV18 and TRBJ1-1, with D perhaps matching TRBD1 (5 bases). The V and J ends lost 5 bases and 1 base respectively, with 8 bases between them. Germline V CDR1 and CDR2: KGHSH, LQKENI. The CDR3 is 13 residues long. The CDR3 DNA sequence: TGTGCCAGCTCAATCACAGGGAACACTGAAGCTTTCTTT. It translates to CASSITGNTEAFF.

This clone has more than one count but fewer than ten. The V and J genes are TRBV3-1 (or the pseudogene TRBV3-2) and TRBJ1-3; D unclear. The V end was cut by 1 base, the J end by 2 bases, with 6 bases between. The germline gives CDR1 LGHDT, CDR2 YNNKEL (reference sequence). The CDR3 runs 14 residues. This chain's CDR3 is CASSQGEAGNTIYF. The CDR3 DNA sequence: TGTGCCAGCAGCCAAGGGGAAGCTGGAAACACCATATATTTT.

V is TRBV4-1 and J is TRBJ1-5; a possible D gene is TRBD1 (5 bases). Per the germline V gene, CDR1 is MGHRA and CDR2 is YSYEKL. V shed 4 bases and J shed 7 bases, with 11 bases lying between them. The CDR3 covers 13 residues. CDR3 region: CASSPRGEQPQHF. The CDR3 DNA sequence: TGCGCCAGCAGCCCCCGAGGGGAACAGCCCCAGCATTTT.

For the CDR3, the DNA is TGTGCCAGCAGCTTGGCCTTTAACAGGGGATATGACAATGAGCAGTTCTTC. Amino acids: CASSLAFNRGYDNEQFF. The rearrangement joins TRBV5-6 to TRBJ2-1; 7 positions match TRBD1. This CDR3 region has 17 residues. After removal of 0 bases from V and 5 bases from J, the junction contained 11 bases not matched to a gene. CDR1 and CDR2 from the germline V gene are SGHDT and YYEEEE.

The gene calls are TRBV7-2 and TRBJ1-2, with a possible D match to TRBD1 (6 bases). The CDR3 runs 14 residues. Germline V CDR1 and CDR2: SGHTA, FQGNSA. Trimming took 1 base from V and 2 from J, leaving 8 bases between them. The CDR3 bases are TGTGCCAGCAGCTTAGGGGGGCCCAACTATGGCTACACCTTC. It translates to CASSLGGPNYGYTF. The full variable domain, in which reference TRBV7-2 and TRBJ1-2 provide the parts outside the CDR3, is GAGVSQSPSNKVTEKGKDVELRCDPISGHTALYWYRQSLGQGLEFLIYFQGNSAPDKSGLPSDRFSAERTGGSVSTLTIQRTQQEDSAVYLCASSLGGPNYGYTFGSGTRLTVV.

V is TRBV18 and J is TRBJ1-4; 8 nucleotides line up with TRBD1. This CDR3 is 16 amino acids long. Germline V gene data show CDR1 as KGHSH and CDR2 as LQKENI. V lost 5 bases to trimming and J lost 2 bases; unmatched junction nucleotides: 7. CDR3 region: CASSSPRQGTNEKLFF. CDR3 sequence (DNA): TGTGCCAGCTCATCCCCGCGACAGGGGACTAATGAAAAACTGTTTTTT.

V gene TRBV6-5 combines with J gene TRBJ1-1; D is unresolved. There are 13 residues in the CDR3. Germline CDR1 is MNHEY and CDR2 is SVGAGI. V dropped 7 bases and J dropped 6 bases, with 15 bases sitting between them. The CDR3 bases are TGTGCCAGCAACCGGGGTGTATCCTCTGAAGCTTTCTTT. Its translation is CASNRGVSSEAFF.

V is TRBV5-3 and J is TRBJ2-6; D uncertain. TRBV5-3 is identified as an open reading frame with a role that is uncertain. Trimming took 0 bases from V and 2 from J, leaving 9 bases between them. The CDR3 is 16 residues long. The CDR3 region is CARSLEAAPGANVLTF. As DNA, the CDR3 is TGTGCCAGAAGCTTGGAGGCGGCTCCTGGGGCCAACGTCCTGACTTTC.

The CDR3 region has the DNA TGTGCCAGCAGCCAAGGGGAGAGCAATGAGCAGTTCTTC. This gives the protein CASSQGESNEQFF. The chain is built from TRBV3-1 (or the pseudogene TRBV3-2) and TRBJ2-1, with TRBD2 as a possible D gene (5 bases). This CDR3 comprises 13 residues. V dropped 1 base and J dropped 6 bases, with 7 bases sitting between them. The V gene's germline CDR1 is LGHDT and CDR2 YNNKEL (reference sequence).

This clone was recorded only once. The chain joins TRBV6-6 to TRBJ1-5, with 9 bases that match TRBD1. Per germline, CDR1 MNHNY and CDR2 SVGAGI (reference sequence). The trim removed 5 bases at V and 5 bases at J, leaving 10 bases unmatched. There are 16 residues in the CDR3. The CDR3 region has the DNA TGTGCCAGCAGTCCCCCCCTACAGGGGGCTCATCAGCCCCAGCATTTT. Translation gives CASSPPLQGAHQPQHF.

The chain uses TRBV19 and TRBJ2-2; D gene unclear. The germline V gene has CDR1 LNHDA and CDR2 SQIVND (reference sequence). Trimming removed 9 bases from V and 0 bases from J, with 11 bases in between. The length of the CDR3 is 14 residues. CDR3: CASATRANTGELFF. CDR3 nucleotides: TGTGCCAGCGCGACGCGCGCGAACACCGGGGAGCTGTTTTTT.

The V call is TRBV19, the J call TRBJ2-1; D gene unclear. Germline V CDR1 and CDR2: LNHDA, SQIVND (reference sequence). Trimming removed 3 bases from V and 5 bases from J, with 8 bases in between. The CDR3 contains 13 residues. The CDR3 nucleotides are TGTGCCAGTAGTATCGGCAGAGACAATGAGCAGTTCTTC. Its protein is CASSIGRDNEQFF. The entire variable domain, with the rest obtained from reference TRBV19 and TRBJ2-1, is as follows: DGGITQSPKYLFRKEGQNVTLSCEQNLNHDAMYWYRQDPGQGLRLIYYSQIVNDFQKGDIAEGYSVSREKKESFPLTVTSAQKNPTAFYLCASSIGRDNEQFFGPGTRLTVL.

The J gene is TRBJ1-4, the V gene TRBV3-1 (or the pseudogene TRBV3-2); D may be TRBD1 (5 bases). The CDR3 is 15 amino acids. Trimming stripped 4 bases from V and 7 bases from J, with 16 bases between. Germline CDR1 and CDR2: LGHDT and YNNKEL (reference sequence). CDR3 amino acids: CASSRQGLGGEKLFF. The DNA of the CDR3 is TGTGCCAGCAGCCGCCAGGGCCTTGGCGGTGAAAAACTGTTTTTT.

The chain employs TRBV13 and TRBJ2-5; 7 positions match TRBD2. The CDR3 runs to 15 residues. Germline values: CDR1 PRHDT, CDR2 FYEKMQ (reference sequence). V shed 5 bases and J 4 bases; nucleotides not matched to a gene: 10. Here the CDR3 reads CASSPSGGRGETQYF. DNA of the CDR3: TGTGCCAGCAGCCCCTCGGGGGGAAGGGGAGAGACCCAGTACTTC. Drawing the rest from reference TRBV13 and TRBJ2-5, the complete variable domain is AAGVIQSPRHLIKEKRETATLKCYPIPRHDTVYWYQQGPGQDPQFLISFYEKMQSDKGSIPDRFSAQQFSDYHSELNMSSLELGDSALYFCASSPSGGRGETQYFGPGTRLLVL.

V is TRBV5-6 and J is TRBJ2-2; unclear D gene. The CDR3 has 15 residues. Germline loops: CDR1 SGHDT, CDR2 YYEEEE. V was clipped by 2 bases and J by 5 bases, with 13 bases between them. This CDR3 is CASSLKNYLTGELFF. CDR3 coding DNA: TGTGCCAGCAGCTTAAAAAACTACTTGACCGGGGAGCTGTTTTTT.

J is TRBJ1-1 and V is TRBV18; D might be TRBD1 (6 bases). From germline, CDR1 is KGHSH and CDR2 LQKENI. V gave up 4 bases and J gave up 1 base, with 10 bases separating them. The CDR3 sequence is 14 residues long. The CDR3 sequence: CASSLGTKNTEAFF. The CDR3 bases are TGTGCCAGCTCACTAGGGACAAAGAACACTGAAGCTTTCTTT.